The 13 T cell receptor beta chains below all came from one sample that was sequenced in a study of tumor-infiltrating lymphocytes in primary liver carcinoma. Starting from roughly 0.5 ug of total RNA, TCR beta cDNA was produced with a primer in the constant region. Slightly modified ARM-PCR served as the procedure for the TCR beta libraries. These libraries came from three rounds of nested multiplex PCR. The study ran its first two PCR rounds for approximately 11 cycles each, using TRBV1-TRBV30 forward primers and a C-beta reverse primer. TCRdb re-called the multiplex PCR reads through MiXCR, storing one row per CDR3 protein. The sample comprises roughly 32,000 distinct CDR3 sequences, 70% to 80% of which are singletons, and roughly 15% rests with the top ten. The roughly 18-32 mg bulk tissue piece was not sorted before simultaneous RNA and DNA extraction. The sequenced sample consisted of liver tumor tissue from sampling region 4. Noted subset: tumor region T4, right-lateral pole. The receptors shown here come from a man between 40 and 49 years old with primary liver carcinoma and hepatitis B virus infection.

The chain joins TRBV29-1 to TRBJ1-1; 8 bases are a match to TRBD1. CDR1 and CDR2 (germline): SQVTM, ANQGSEA. The CDR3 is 15 amino acids. The CDR3 sequence is CGGGQEGYQNTEAFF. CDR3 DNA sequence: TGCGGCGGGGGACAGGAAGGCTATCAGAACACTGAGGCGTTCTTT.

In its sample, this clonotype was seen many times. At one end, the junction sequence differs from germline, possibly due to a read error. This rearrangement joins TRBV5-1 to TRBJ2-1, with 9 nucleotides matching TRBD1. This CDR3 has 16 residues. Per the germline V gene, CDR1 is SGHRS and CDR2 is YFSETQ. The CDR3 reads CACSLAPGQGYNEQFF. As DNA, the CDR3 is TGCGCCTGCAGCTTGGCCCCGGGACAGGGATACAATGAGCAGTTCTTC.

Regarding this clonotype: The CDR3 end shows no conserved phenylalanine or tryptophan, and so a read error is likely. The chain recombines TRBV29-1 with TRBJ1-6, with D uncertain. The CDR3 sequence is 12 residues long. Germline V gene sequence: CDR1 SQVTM, CDR2 ANQGSEA. CDR3 region: CNVAQYNSALHL. The CDR3 DNA sequence: TGCAACGTTGCTCAGTATAATTCAGCCCTCCACTTA.

Regarding this clonotype: This sequence may be a read error, since a much larger clone differs from it by one base. The chain employs TRBV7-6 and TRBJ2-1; D ambiguous. V dropped 1 base and J dropped 5 bases, with 9 bases sitting between them. The CDR3 extends over 14 amino acids. Germline values: CDR1 SGHVS, CDR2 FNYEAQ. CDR3 sequence reads: CASSLVGANNEQFF. The CDR3 DNA follows: TGTGCCAGCAGCTTAGTAGGTGCAAACAATGAGCAGTTCTTC.

This clonotype ranks as medium-sized. This chain links TRBV29-1 with TRBJ1-1; weak D call: TRBD1 (5 bases). Germline V gene data show CDR1 as SQVTM and CDR2 as ANQGSEA. Deletions cut 4 bases from V and 0 bases from J, with 15 bases between. CDR3 length equals 15 residues. DNA of the CDR3: TGCAGCGTTGCGGCAGGGTGGGGAATGAACACTGAAGCTTTCTTT. It codes for CSVAAGWGMNTEAFF.

CDR3 region: CASSEEVDGANVLTF. DNA of the CDR3: TGTGCCAGCAGTGAAGAGGTGGACGGGGCCAACGTCCTGACTTTC. This chain uses TRBV6-1 with TRBJ2-6; D is ambiguous. V lost 1 base and J 4 bases, leaving 8 bases between the germline ends. Germline loops: CDR1 MNHNS, CDR2 SASEGT. CDR3 length equals 15 residues.

Notes on this clonotype: One junction end does not reproduce the germline sequence, and a read error may be involved. This chain uses TRBV11-2 with TRBJ2-7; TRBD1 agrees at 9 bases. Germline V gene data show CDR1 as SGHAT and CDR2 as FQNNGV. The CDR3 runs 15 residues. This CDR3 reads CANSLQWTGENEQYF. In nucleotides, the CDR3 is TGTGCCAACAGCTTACAATGGACAGGGGAAAACGAGCAGTATTTC. The full variable domain, its missing parts supplied by reference TRBV11-2 and TRBJ2-7, is EAGVAQSPRYKIIEKRQSVAFWCNPISGHATLYWYQQILGQGPKLLIQFQNNGVVDDSQLPKDRFSAERLKGVDSTLKIQPAKLEDSAVYLCANSLQWTGENEQYFGPGTRLTVT.

This chain joins TRBV14 and TRBJ2-1; 9 bases are a match to TRBD1. J lost 7 bases, V lost 9 bases, and 13 bases had no gene match. CDR1 is SGHDN, CDR2 FVKESK, per germline. CDR3 size: 15 residues. CDR3 nucleotide sequence: TGTGCCAGTCGTCGACAGGGGGGCCGGTTAAATGAGCAGTTCTTC. Amino acid sequence: CASRRQGGRLNEQFF.

This clonotype is labeled as large. The chain couples TRBV12-3 or TRBV12-4 to TRBJ2-5; weak D call: TRBD1 (6 bases). The ends were cut back, 3 bases at V and 5 bases at J, with 10 bases in the middle. This CDR3 has 13 amino acids. CDR3 protein: CASSLSGVETQYF. CDR3 nucleotides: TGTGCCAGCAGTTTGTCAGGGGTCGAGACCCAGTACTTC.

With regard to this clonotype: The junction shows a germline mismatch at one end, possibly a read error. The chain has TRBV7-9 and TRBJ2-7; D call uncertain. The CDR3 has 13 amino acids. Per the germline V gene, CDR1 is SEHNR and CDR2 is FQNEAQ (reference sequence). This CDR3 is CVSSLGGSYEQYF. CDR3 DNA sequence: TGTGTCAGCAGCTTAGGCGGCTCCTACGAGCAGTACTTC.

Regarding this clonotype: One end of the junction does not line up with germline, which may come from a read error. The genes are TRBV20-1 and TRBJ2-1; D is possibly TRBD2 (5 bases). Germline V lookup: CDR1 DFQATT, CDR2 SNEGSKA (reference sequence). This CDR3 comprises 18 residues. The CDR3 here is CNARDRFAGRSSYNEQFF. The CDR3 nucleotides read TGCAATGCTAGAGATCGTTTCGCGGGTAGAAGCTCCTACAACGAGCAGTTCTTC.

Of note for this clonotype: An end of the junction differs from the germline gene, which may be a read error. This chain joins TRBV7-8 and TRBJ2-7, with 7 nucleotides matching TRBD2. Germline values: CDR1 SGHVS, CDR2 FQNEAQ. The CDR3 spans 17 residues. The CDR3 DNA follows: TGTGCCAGCAGCCTGATGGGAGGGACTACAATTACCCTCGAGCACTACTTC. The encoded protein is CASSLMGGTTITLEHYF.

This clonotype showed up many times. The genes are TRBV5-4 and TRBJ2-1; TRBD2 agrees at 8 bases. The germline V gene has CDR1 SGHNT and CDR2 YYREEE (reference sequence). J was trimmed by 7 bases and V by 5 bases; bases with no gene match: 26. The CDR3 has 20 amino acids. CDR3 amino acids: CASSQSRGGRGWGPQNEQFF. The CDR3, as DNA: TGTGCCAGCAGTCAATCCCGGGGGGGGCGGGGTTGGGGGCCACAGAATGAGCAGTTCTTC.